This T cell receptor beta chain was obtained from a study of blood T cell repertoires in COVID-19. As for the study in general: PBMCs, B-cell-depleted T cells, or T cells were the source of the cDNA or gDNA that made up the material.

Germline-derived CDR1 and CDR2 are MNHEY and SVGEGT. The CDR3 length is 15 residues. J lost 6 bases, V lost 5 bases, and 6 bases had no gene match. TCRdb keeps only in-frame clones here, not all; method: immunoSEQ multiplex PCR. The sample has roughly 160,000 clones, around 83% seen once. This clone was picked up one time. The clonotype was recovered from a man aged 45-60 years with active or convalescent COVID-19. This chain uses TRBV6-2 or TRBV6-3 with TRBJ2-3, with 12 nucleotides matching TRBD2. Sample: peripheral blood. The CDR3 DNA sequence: TGTGCCAGCAGTCTAGCGGGAGGGCCCGTGGATACGCAGTATTTT. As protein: CASSLAGGPVDTQYF.